These T cell receptor beta chains were read from a single sample in a study of blood T cell repertoires in COVID-19. Some clones are missing from TCRdb's copy, which holds only in-frame ones; the method was immunoSEQ multiplex PCR. Of about 280,000 clones in the sample, around nine tenths were seen once. Sequencing was carried out using peripheral blood. These receptors were obtained from a man in his fifties or sixties with acute or convalescent COVID-19. Both conserved end residues are part of each CDR3. The order of the fields is D gene, clone size, V gene, J gene, CDR3 DNA, CDR3 protein. The D gene is left open where the match is weak. Rows give clone size only sometimes, using once, few, many, or a class for an expanded clone.

>TRBD2|-|TRBV4-1|TRBJ2-3
TGCGCCAGCAGCCAGGCGGGGGGGCCTTCAGATACGCAGTATTTT
CASSQAGGPSDTQYF
>-|-|TRBV29-1|TRBJ1-6
TGCAGCGTGTCCAGGGATGGTGGTTCACCCCTCCACTTT
CSVSRDGGSPLHF
>TRBD1|-|TRBV27|TRBJ1-2
TGTGCCAGCAAGGGGATACAGGGGGCCTATGGCTACACCTTC
CASKGIQGAYGYTF
>-|-|TRBV5-1|TRBJ2-1
TGCGCCAGCAGCTTGGGTTACAGGGAAAGGAATGAGCAGTTCTTC
CASSLGYRERNEQFF
>TRBD2|once|TRBV7-9|TRBJ2-7
TGTGCCAGCAGCTACCCCTCCGGGGGGGACCCCCCATACGAGCAGTACTTC
CASSYPSGGDPPYEQYF
>TRBD1|-|TRBV6-5|TRBJ1-5
TGTGCCAGCAGAAAGACAGGGGTCGGGCAGCCCCAGCATTTT
CASRKTGVGQPQHF
>-|-|TRBV4-1|TRBJ1-4
TGCGCCAGCAGCCAAGAAGGGGGAGGGCCAAATGAAAAACTGTTTTTT
CASSQEGGGPNEKLFF
>-|-|TRBV10-1|TRBJ2-2
TGCGCCAGCAGTGCCGCGAACACCGGGGAGCTGTTTTTT
CASSAANTGELFF
>TRBD2|-|TRBV5-6|TRBJ2-7
TGTGCCAGCAGCTTGGCGGGGGGCGAGCAGTACTTC
CASSLAGGEQYF
>-|-|TRBV24-1|TRBJ2-5
TGTGCCACCAGTGACCGGGGCCAAGAGACCCAGTACTTC
CATSDRGQETQYF
>TRBD1|-|TRBV2|TRBJ1-6
TGTGCCAGCACGACACAGGGGTTAGTCTCACCCCTCCACTTT
CASTTQGLVSPLHF
>TRBD2|-|TRBV30|TRBJ2-5
TGTGCCTGGAGTGTACTAGCGGGGGGGCGAGAGACCCAGTACTTC
CAWSVLAGGRETQYF
>TRBD1|-|TRBV7-3|TRBJ1-2
TGTGCCAGCAGCCACGGGACAGATCCTTTAGATGGCTACACCTTC
CASSHGTDPLDGYTF
>TRBD1|-|TRBV18|TRBJ1-2
TGTGCCAGCTCACCACTGGGACAGGGCTATGGCTACACCTTC
CASSPLGQGYGYTF
>-|-|TRBV5-4|TRBJ2-1
TGTGCCAGCAGCCGCGGCAGCAATGAGCAGTTCTTC
CASSRGSNEQFF
>TRBD1|once|TRBV5-4|TRBJ1-4
TGTGCCAGCAGCTTGGCCGGACAGGGGGCTTTTGAAAAACTGTTTTTT
CASSLAGQGAFEKLFF
>-|-|TRBV10-3|TRBJ1-4
TGTGCCATGAACCGGGACTTGGGTGAAAAACTGTTTTTT
CAMNRDLGEKLFF
>-|-|TRBV2|TRBJ2-7
TGTGCCAGCAGCCTCGACAGTAGCGAGCAGTACTTC
CASSLDSSEQYF
>-|-|TRBV21-1|TRBJ1-5
TGTGCCAGCAGCCCTCATGACAGGGCGGGACAGCCCCAGCATTTT
CASSPHDRAGQPQHF
>-|-|TRBV6-5|TRBJ2-7
TGTGCCAGCTGGCCGGACACGAGGTACGAGCAGTACTTC
CASWPDTRYEQYF
>-|-|TRBV6-5|TRBJ1-2
TGTGCCAGCGGAAAAAGCGGGCTCTATGGCTACACCTTC
CASGKSGLYGYTF
>TRBD1|-|TRBV7-2|TRBJ1-1
TGTGCCAGCAGCATTGGGACAGGGAACACTGAAGCTTTCTTT
CASSIGTGNTEAFF
>-|-|TRBV7-3|TRBJ2-4
TGTGCCAGCAGCTTAAAGGGCAGCACTCGGGGAAACATTCAGTACTTC
CASSLKGSTRGNIQYF
>TRBD1|-|TRBV4-1|TRBJ1-1
TGCGCCAGCAGCCTGGGGCGGGGACAGGCAGCCCGGGGGAACACTGAAGCTTTCTTT
CASSLGRGQAARGNTEAFF
>-|-|TRBV27|TRBJ1-5
TGTGCCAGCAGTCAGGGGAGCAATCAGCCCCAGCATTTT
CASSQGSNQPQHF
>TRBD1|-|TRBV3-1/TRBV3-2|TRBJ1-6
TGTGCCAGCAGCCCCCCGGGACAGAATAATTCACCCCTCCACTTT
CASSPPGQNNSPLHF
>TRBD1|-|TRBV11-2|TRBJ1-1
TGTGCCAGCAGGGAGACAGGGGGAACTGAAGCTTTCTTT
CASRETGGTEAFF